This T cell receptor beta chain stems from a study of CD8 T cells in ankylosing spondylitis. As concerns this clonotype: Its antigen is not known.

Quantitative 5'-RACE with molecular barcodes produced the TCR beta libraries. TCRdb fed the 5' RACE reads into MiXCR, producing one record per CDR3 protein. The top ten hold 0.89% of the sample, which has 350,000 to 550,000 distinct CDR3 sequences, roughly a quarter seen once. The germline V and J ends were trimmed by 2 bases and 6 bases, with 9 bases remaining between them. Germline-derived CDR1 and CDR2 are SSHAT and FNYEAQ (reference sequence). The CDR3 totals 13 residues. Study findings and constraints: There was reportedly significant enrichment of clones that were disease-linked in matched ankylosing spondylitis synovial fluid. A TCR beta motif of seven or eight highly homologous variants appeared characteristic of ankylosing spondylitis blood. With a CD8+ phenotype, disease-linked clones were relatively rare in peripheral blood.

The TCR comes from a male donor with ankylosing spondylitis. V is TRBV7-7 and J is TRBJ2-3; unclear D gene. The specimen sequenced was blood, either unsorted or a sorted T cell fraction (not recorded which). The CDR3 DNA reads TGTGCCAGCAGCTTACACGAGTCCGATACGCAGTATTTT. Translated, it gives CASSLHESDTQYF.